This T cell receptor beta chain originates from a study of spatial heterogeneity in lung cancer. V was pared by 3 bases and J by 6 bases, with 1 base of the junction left unmatched. CDR3 size: 13 residues. Time point indicated: sample taken at primary tumor resection. TCRdb used MiXCR to reprocess the 5' RACE reads, holding one entry per CDR3 protein. The data contain 90,000 to 95,000 distinct CDR3 sequences, about 12% of them singletons. The receptor comes from a male donor with early-stage non-small cell lung cancer. The chain employs TRBV12-3 or TRBV12-4 and TRBJ1-5, with TRBD1 matching over 8 bases. The sequences come from PBMCs, collected at surgery. The CDR3 sequence: CASSLTGVQPQHF. CDR3 DNA: TGTGCCAGCAGTTTGACAGGGGTTCAGCCCCAGCATTTT.